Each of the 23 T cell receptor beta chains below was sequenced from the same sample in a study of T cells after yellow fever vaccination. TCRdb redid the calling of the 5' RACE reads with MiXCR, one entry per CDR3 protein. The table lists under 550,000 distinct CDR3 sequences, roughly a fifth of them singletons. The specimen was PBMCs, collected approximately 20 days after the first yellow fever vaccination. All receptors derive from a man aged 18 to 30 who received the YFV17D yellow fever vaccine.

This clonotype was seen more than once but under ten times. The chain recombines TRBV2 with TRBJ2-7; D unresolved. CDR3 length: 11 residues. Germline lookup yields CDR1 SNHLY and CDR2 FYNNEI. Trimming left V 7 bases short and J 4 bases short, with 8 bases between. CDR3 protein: CASTEKYEQYV. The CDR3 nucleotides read TGTGCCAGCACCGAAAAGTACGAGCAGTACGTC.

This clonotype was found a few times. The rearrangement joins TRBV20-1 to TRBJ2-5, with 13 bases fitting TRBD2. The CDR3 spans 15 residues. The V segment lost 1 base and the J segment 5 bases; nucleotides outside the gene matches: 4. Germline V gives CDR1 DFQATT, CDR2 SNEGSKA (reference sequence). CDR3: CSARATSGGLETQYF. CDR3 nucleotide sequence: TGCAGTGCTAGAGCGACTAGCGGGGGGCTGGAGACCCAGTACTTC.

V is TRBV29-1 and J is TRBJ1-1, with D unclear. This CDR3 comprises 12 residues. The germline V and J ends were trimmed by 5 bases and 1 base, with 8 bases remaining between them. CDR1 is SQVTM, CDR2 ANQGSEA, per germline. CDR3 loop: CSVSEGNTEAFF. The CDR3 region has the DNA TGCAGCGTTTCCGAGGGGAACACTGAAGCTTTCTTT. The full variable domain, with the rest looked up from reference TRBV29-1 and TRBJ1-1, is SAVISQKPSRDICQRGTSLTIQCQVDSQVTMMFWYRQQPGQSLTLIATANQGSEATYESGFVIDKFPISRPNLTFSTLTVSNMSPEDSSIYLCSVSEGNTEAFFGQGTRLTVV.

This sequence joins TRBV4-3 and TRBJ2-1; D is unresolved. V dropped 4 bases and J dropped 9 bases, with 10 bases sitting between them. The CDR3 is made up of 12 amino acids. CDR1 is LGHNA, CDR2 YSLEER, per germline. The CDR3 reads CASSRVIGEQFF. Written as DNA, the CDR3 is TGCGCCAGCAGCCGCGTTATCGGTGAGCAGTTCTTC.

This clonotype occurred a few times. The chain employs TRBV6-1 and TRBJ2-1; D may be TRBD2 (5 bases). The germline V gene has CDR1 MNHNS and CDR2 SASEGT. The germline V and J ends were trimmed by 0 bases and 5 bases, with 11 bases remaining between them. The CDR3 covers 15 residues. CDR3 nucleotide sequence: TGTGCCAGCAGTGAAGCCCCCGGACTCAACAATGAGCAGTTCTTC. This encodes CASSEAPGLNNEQFF.

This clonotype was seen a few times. CDR3 bases: TGTGCCAGCAGCTTACCAGGGGTTTTGAGTGAAGCTTTCTTT. Translation gives CASSLPGVLSEAFF. The rearrangement joins TRBV7-9 to TRBJ1-1; D is possibly TRBD1 (6 bases). V was clipped by 2 bases and J by 7 bases, with 14 bases between them. CDR1 is SEHNR and CDR2 is FQNEAQ in the germline V gene (reference sequence). The CDR3 is 14 amino acids.

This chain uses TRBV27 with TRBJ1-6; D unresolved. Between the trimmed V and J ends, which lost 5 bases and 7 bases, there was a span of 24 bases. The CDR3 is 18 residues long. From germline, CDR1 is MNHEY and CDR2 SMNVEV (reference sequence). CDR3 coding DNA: TGTGCCAGCAGTCCGAGCTCACCGGTGCCTTTGGGGAATTCACCCCTCCACTTT. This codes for CASSPSSPVPLGNSPLHF.

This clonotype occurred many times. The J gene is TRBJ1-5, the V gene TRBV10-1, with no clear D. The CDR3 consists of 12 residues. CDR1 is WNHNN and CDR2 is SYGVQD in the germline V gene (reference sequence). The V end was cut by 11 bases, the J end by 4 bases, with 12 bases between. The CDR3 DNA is TGCGCCGTCCGGCGGGGAAATCAGCCCCAGCATTTT. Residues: CAVRRGNQPQHF.

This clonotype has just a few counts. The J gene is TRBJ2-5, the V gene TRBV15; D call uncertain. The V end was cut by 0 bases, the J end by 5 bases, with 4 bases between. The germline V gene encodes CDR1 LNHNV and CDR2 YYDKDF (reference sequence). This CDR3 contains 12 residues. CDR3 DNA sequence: TGTGCCACCAGCAGAGACGCGGAGACCCAGTACTTC. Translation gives CATSRDAETQYF.

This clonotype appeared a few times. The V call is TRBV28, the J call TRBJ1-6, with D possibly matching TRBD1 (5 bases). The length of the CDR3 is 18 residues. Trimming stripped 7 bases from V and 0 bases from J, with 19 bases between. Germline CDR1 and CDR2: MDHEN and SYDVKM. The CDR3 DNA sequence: TGTGCCAGCACCAACCCGGGGGTTCTTAGCTCCTATAATTCACCCCTCCACTTT. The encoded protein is CASTNPGVLSSYNSPLHF.

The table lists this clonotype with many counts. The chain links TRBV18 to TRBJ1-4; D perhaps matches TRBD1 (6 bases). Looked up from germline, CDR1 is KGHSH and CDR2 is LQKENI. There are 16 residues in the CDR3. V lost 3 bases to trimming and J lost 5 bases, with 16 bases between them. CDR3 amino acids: CASSPPPGASNEKLFF. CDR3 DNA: TGTGCCAGCTCACCGCCCCCGGGGGCCTCAAATGAAAAACTGTTTTTT. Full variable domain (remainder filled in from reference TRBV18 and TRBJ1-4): NAGVMQNPRHLVRRRGQEARLRCSPMKGHSHVYWYRQLPEEGLKFMVYLQKENIIDESGMPKERFSAEFPKEGPSILRIQQVVRGDSAAYFCASSPPPGASNEKLFFGSGTQLSVL.

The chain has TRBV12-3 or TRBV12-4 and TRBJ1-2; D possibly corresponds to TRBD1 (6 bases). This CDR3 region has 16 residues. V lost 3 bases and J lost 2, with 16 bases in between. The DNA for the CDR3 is TGTGCCAGCAGTTTCTTGGGACACCTCGTCAACTATGGCTACACCTTC. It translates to CASSFLGHLVNYGYTF.

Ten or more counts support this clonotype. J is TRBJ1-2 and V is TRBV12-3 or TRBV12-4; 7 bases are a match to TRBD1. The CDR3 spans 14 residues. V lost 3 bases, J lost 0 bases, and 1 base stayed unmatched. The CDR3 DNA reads TGTGCCAGCAGTTTGCAGGGGGCTAACTATGGCTACACCTTC. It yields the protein CASSLQGANYGYTF.

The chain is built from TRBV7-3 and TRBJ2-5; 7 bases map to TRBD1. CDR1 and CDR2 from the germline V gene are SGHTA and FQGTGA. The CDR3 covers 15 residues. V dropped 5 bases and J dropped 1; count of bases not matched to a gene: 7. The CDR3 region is CASSTTGEPQETQYF. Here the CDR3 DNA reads TGTGCCAGCAGCACCACAGGGGAACCCCAAGAGACCCAGTACTTC.

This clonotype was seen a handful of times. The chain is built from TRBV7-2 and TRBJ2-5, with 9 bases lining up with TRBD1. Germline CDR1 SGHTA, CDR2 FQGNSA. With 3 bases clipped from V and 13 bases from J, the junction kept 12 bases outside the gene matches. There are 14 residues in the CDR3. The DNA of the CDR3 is TGTGCCAGCAGCTTTAGGCCGATGGGACAGGGACCGTACTTC. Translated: CASSFRPMGQGPYF.

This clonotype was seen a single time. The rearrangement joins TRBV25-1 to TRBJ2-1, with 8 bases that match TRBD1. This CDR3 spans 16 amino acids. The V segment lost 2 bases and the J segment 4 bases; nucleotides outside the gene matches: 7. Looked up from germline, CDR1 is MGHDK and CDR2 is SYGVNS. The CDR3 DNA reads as TGTGCCAGCAGTGAAGCTTGGGGACAGGCGTACAATGAGCAGTTCTTC. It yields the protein CASSEAWGQAYNEQFF.

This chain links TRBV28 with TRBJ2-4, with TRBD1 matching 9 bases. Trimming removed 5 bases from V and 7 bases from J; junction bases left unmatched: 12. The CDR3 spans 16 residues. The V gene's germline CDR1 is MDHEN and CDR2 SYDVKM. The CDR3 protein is CASSRFTGGGSNIQYF. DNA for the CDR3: TGTGCCAGCAGTCGATTTACAGGGGGCGGATCGAACATTCAGTACTTC.

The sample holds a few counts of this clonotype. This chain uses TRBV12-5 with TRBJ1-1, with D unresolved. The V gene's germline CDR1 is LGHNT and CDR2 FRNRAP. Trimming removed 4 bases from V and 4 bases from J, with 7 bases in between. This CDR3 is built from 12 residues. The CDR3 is CASGSTPTEAFF. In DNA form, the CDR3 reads TGTGCTAGTGGTTCGACGCCCACTGAAGCTTTCTTT.

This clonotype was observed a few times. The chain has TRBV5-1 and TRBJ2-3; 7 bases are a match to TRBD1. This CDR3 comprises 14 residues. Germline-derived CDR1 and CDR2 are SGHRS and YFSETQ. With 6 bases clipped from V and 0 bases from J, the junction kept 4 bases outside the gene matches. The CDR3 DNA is TGCGCCAGCATGGGACAGTATAGCACAGATACGCAGTATTTT. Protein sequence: CASMGQYSTDTQYF. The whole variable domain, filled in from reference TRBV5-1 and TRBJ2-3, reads KAGVTQTPRYLIKTRGQQVTLSCSPISGHRSVSWYQQTPGQGLQFLFEYFSETQRNKGNFPGRFSGRQFSNSRSEMNVSTLELGDSALYLCASMGQYSTDTQYFGPGTRLTVL.

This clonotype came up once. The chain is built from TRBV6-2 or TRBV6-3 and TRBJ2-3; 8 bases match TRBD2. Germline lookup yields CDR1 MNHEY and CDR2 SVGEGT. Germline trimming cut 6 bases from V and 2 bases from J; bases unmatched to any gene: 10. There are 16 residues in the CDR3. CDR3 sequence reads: CASSPLGGADTDTQYF. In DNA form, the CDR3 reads TGTGCCAGCAGCCCCCTCGGGGGGGCGGACACAGATACGCAGTATTTT.

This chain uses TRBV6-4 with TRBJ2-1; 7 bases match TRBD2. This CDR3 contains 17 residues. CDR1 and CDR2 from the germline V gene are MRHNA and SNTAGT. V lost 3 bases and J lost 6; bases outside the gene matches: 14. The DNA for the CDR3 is TGTGCCAGCAGTGAAAGATTGTGGACTAGAGCCTCCAATGAGCAGTTCTTC. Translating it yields CASSERLWTRASNEQFF.

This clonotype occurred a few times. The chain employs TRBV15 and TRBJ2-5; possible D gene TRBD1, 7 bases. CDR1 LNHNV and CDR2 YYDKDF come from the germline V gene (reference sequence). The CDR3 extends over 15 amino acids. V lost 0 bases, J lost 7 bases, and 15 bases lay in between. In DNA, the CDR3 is TGTGCCACCAGCAGAGATGGGAGGCAGGGGGGGACCCAGTACTTC. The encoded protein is CATSRDGRQGGTQYF.

The CDR3 DNA follows: TGTGCCAGCAGCTTAGGTCCGAGCATGAACACTGAAGCTTTCTTT. It translates to CASSLGPSMNTEAFF. The J gene is TRBJ1-1, the V gene TRBV7-2; D is ambiguous. The CDR3 length is 15 residues. CDR1 SGHTA and CDR2 FQGNSA come from the germline V gene. Trimming pared 1 base from V and 0 bases from J, leaving 9 bases between.